Listed below are T cell receptor beta chains from one sample, sequenced in a study of regulatory dendritic cells for organ transplantation. These receptors have no identified antigens. Only in-frame clones appear in the TCRdb table, and some are missing; sequencing was by immunoSEQ multiplex PCR. Seen here are around 19,000 clones, around 85% observed once, and the top ten hold about 0.68%. Sample: naive CD4+ T cells from blood cultured with regulatory dendritic cells. The receptors come from a human donor in good health. CDR3s include the opening cysteine and the closing phenylalanine or tryptophan. D genes are given only for firm matches. Rows may omit the clone size; those that give it use once, few, many or a size class.

len | d_gene | j_gene | abundance | v_gene | CDR3aa | CDR3nt
15 | TRBD1 | TRBJ1-3 | - | TRBV6-5 | CASSRQGKSGNTIYF | TGTGCCAGCAGCCGACAGGGGAAATCTGGAAACACCATATATTTT
14 | - | TRBJ2-6 | - | TRBV2 | CASSGLSGANVLTF | TGTGCCAGCAGTGGACTTTCTGGGGCCAACGTCCTGACTTTC
12 | - | TRBJ2-5 | - | TRBV19 | CASSPGEETQYF | TGTGCCAGTAGTCCAGGGGAGGAGACCCAGTACTTC
15 | TRBD2 | TRBJ2-7 | - | TRBV18 | CASSPRGGDVYEQYF | TGTGCCAGCTCCCCCCGGGGAGGGGACGTGTACGAGCAGTACTTC
13 | - | TRBJ1-5 | - | TRBV27 | CASSYKGNQPQHF | TGTGCCAGCAGTTATAAGGGCAATCAGCCCCAGCATTTT
13 | TRBD2 | TRBJ2-7 | - | TRBV7-9 | CASSLPSGTKSDF | TGTGCCAGCAGCTTGCCTAGCGGCACCAAATCCGACTTC
11 | - | TRBJ2-5 | - | TRBV18 | CASSAQETQYF | TGTGCCAGCTCGGCCCAAGAGACCCAGTACTTC
14 | - | TRBJ2-3 | - | TRBV9 | CASSVVTSTDTQYF | TGTGCCAGCAGCGTAGTCACTAGCACAGATACGCAGTATTTT
13 | - | TRBJ2-7 | - | TRBV7-2 | CASSLEGRSEQYF | TGTGCCAGCAGCTTAGAGGGTCGGAGCGAGCAGTACTTC
13 | - | TRBJ1-2 | - | TRBV7-2 | CASSPREDYGYTF | TGTGCCAGCTCCCCCCGGGAGGACTATGGCTACACCTTC
16 | - | TRBJ1-2 | - | TRBV11-2 | CASTVLTGISNYGYTF | TGTGCCAGCACCGTCCTCACAGGGATTTCTAACTATGGCTACACCTTC
11 | - | TRBJ2-3 | - | TRBV11-2 | CASSLADTQYF | TGTGCCAGCAGCCTAGCGGATACGCAGTATTTT
15 | TRBD1 | TRBJ2-7 | - | TRBV6-5 | CASRPTGATQYEQYF | TGTGCCAGCAGACCCACAGGGGCAACCCAGTACGAGCAGTACTTC
13 | TRBD1 | TRBJ1-1 | - | TRBV5-4 | CASSFGTAREAFF | TGTGCCAGCAGCTTTGGGACAGCCCGTGAAGCTTTCTTT
15 | - | TRBJ2-4 | once | TRBV27 | CASSFGGPAKNIQYF | TGTGCCAGCAGTTTCGGGGGCCCTGCCAAAAACATTCAGTACTTC
15 | TRBD2 | TRBJ2-7 | - | TRBV6-5 | CASSYSLAGAYEQYF | TGTGCCAGCAGTTACTCCCTAGCGGGGGCCTACGAGCAGTACTTC
14 | TRBD2 | TRBJ2-3 | - | TRBV6-5 | CASSRLAVTDTQYF | TGTGCCAGCAGTCGCCTAGCGGTTACAGATACGCAGTATTTT
11 | - | TRBJ1-1 | - | TRBV28 | CATVSLTEAFF | TGTGCCACCGTGTCCCTCACTGAAGCTTTCTTT
16 | - | TRBJ2-7 | - | TRBV5-8 | CASSLGGGQPSYEQYF | TGTGCCAGCAGCTTGGGGGGCGGGCAGCCATCCTACGAGCAGTACTTC
13 | - | TRBJ1-2 | - | TRBV6-5 | CASSPGLYYGYTF | TGTGCCAGCAGCCCGGGTCTCTACTATGGCTACACCTTC
14 | - | TRBJ1-3 | - | TRBV18 | CASSPPTTGNTIYF | TGTGCCAGCTCACCACCTACGACCGGAAACACCATATATTTT
16 | TRBD1 | TRBJ2-7 | - | TRBV2 | CASSDDRGTTSHEQYF | TGTGCCAGCAGTGATGACAGGGGTACGACTAGTCACGAGCAGTACTTC